This T cell receptor (beta chain) is from a study of blood T cell repertoires in COVID-19 (dated by TCRdb to about 2020). With regard to the full study: Samples covering the acute and convalescent phases of COVID-19 were provided by collaborators in the United States, Italy and Spain. A de-identified subject ID, COVID-19 status, age in years and sex were almost always included in the sample metadata. The material from the prospective study consisted of cDNA or gDNA derived from T cells, B-cell-depleted T cells, or PBMCs. Subjects who had been exposed to COVID-19, were actively infected with it, or had recovered from it provided the deeply sampled blood TCRbeta repertoires that made up the dataset. Samples were obtained from the ongoing ImmuneRACE study (first 160 participants) and from 1,254 subjects provided by 6 global collaborators. A freely available public database, intended as a resource for researchers studying the immune response to SARS-CoV-2, is where the repertoires were released. Where available, HLA class I and class II types were taken from metadata supplied by the sample provider and were not determined by assay-based typing.

For CDR1 and CDR2, the germline V gene lists SGDLS and YYNGEE. The CDR3 covers 15 residues, taking in both the cysteine and the phenylalanine. Only the CDR3 part of the read is kept: 45 bases, read in frame from the first base. V lost 0 bases and J lost 1 base; the stretch between them is 10 bases long. The collaborating institutions used their own protocols to collect whole blood in K2EDTA tubes. For TCRbeta analysis, collaborators shipped samples as frozen whole blood, isolated PBMCs, or DNA extracted from either of those sample types. Overall results and qualifications from the work: The quantity of clinical and demographic metadata differed by source and by participant and was supplied without curation.

TCRbeta CDR3 regions were amplified from genomic DNA using the immunoSEQ Assay, a bias-controlled multiplex PCR. The authors' analysis ran thus. The number of nucleated cells in each sample was estimated from the amplification of reference gene primers within the assay. To quantify the absolute abundance of each unique TCRbeta CDR3 rearrangement, sequence reads were collapsed and filtered. For each sample, productive Simpson clonality was calculated as the square root of Simpson's diversity index over productive rearrangements. The table was pulled from immuneACCESS by TCRdb, which kept in-frame rearrangements only. Such tables lose some clones; where checked, under half of the loss comes from unresolved V genes, and the rest has no known cause. For V, J and clone size, that table is used; D and trimming come from the DNA. The sample yields 35,000 to 50,000 clones; roughly 84% were counted once. Roughly 15% of the sample is held by the ten biggest clonotypes.

This clone has just a few counts. Its antigen remains undetermined. Per-nucleotide qualities are absent, and no much larger clonotype sits a single base away. The V gene is TRBV9 and the J gene is TRBJ1-2, and the D gene may be TRBD1, 6 bases matching. Input material: peripheral blood. The clonotype originates from a man in his fifties with active or convalescent COVID-19. The CDR3 has the sequence CASSVEGGYNYGYTF. The DNA sequence is given as TGTGCCAGCAGCGTAGAGGGGGGGTATAACTATGGCTACACCTTC.